This T cell receptor beta chain was recovered during a study of post-analysis software for immune sequencing data. Across the whole study: The disease courses spanned relapsing-remitting, secondary progressive and progressive-relapsing forms of multiple sclerosis.

The CDR3 extends over 15 amino acids. Between the trimmed V and J ends, which lost 6 bases and 1 base, there was a span of 13 bases. cDNA libraries for TCR beta contained unique molecular identifiers. Roughly 500,000 cDNA molecules were obtained from roughly 0.93 to 9.6 million T cells. TCRdb reprocessed the PCR reads with MiXCR, giving one entry per CDR3 protein. The table has about 770,000 distinct CDR3 sequences, 40% to 55% seen once. Whole-study results and caveats: In multiple sclerosis, normalized Chao1 diversity was significantly below that of controls. There were about 5 TRBV segments more frequent in patients than controls, and TRBV5-6, TRBV5-1 and TRBV20-1 were among them. Same-batch samples co-clustered strongly by F measure.

Comments on this clonotype: Antigen unknown.

The clonotype originates from a girl under 18 with multiple sclerosis. Sequencing input: blood. The chain uses TRBV12-3 or TRBV12-4 and TRBJ1-5, with D possibly being TRBD1 (5 bases). This CDR3 reads CASSQGGFSNQPQHF. The CDR3 DNA reads TGTGCCAGCAGCCAGGGAGGGTTCAGCAATCAGCCCCAGCATTTT.